Listed below are T cell receptor beta chains from one sample, sequenced in a study of CD8 T cells in ankylosing spondylitis. TCRdb ran MiXCR on the 5' RACE reads and lists one entry per CDR3 protein. The data show a few hundred thousand distinct CDR3 sequences, roughly 8% seen once. Specimen: blood, either unsorted or a sorted T cell fraction (not recorded which). Source of these receptors: a male donor with ankylosing spondylitis. Both conserved end residues are part of each CDR3. A D gene is named only where the DNA matches it firmly. Part of the rows lack a size; the others show once, few, many or a class for expanded clones.

TRBV2	TRBJ2-1	-	TRBD2	CASSGGSQHNEQFF	TGTGCCAGCAGTGGCGGGAGCCAGCACAATGAGCAGTTCTTC
TRBV12-3/TRBV12-4	TRBJ2-7	many	TRBD2	CASSKAGGYGQYF	TGTGCCAGCAGTAAAGCGGGAGGGTATGGGCAGTACTTC
TRBV2	TRBJ2-5	-	-	CASSEDLGRETQYF	TGTGCCAGCAGTGAAGACCTGGGGAGAGAGACCCAGTACTTC
TRBV12-3/TRBV12-4	TRBJ2-2	few	TRBD1	CASRRTGVGTGELFF	TGTGCCAGCAGGAGGACAGGGGTCGGCACCGGGGAGCTGTTTTTT
TRBV6-6	TRBJ1-6	few	-	CASAVGHSPLHF	TGTGCCAGCGCCGTTGGGCATTCACCCCTCCACTTT
TRBV10-1	TRBJ2-1	few	-	CASSEASSSYNEQFF	TGCGCCAGCAGTGAAGCCAGCAGCTCCTACAATGAGCAGTTCTTC
TRBV2	TRBJ1-1	few	TRBD1	CASSRQGPNTEAFF	TGTGCCAGCAGTAGACAGGGACCGAACACTGAAGCTTTCTTT
TRBV20-1	TRBJ1-3	many	-	CSVAPSRTGNTIYF	TGCAGTGTAGCCCCGAGCCGTACTGGAAACACCATATATTTT
TRBV11-2	TRBJ2-3	-	-	CASSSFSDTQYF	TGTGCCAGCAGCTCGTTTTCAGATACGCAGTATTTT
TRBV19	TRBJ2-5	-	TRBD2	CASSIGTTLQETQYF	TGTGCCAGTAGTATCGGGACTACCCTACAAGAGACCCAGTACTTC
TRBV20-1	TRBJ1-4	many	TRBD1	CSAKTGFETANEKLFF	TGCAGTGCTAAGACAGGGTTCGAGACAGCTAATGAAAAACTGTTTTTT
TRBV7-2	TRBJ2-7	-	-	CANSFDRYEQYF	TGTGCCAACAGCTTTGACCGATACGAGCAGTACTTC
TRBV5-1	TRBJ2-1	many	TRBD1	CASNPRDSSYNEQFF	TGCGCCAGCAACCCCCGGGACAGCTCCTACAATGAGCAGTTCTTC
TRBV29-1	TRBJ1-2	few	-	CSVEVGPRDTF	TGCAGCGTTGAAGTGGGGCCTAGGGACACCTTC
TRBV30	TRBJ1-1	many	-	CAWSASRGQGVVAFF	TGTGCCTGGAGTGCCTCCCGGGGGCAGGGAGTGGTAGCTTTCTTT
TRBV20-1	TRBJ2-1	-	-	CSALPYDPYNEQFF	TGCAGTGCTCTCCCTTACGACCCCTACAATGAGCAGTTCTTC
TRBV29-1	TRBJ2-1	-	TRBD2	CSGNKLAGGLHEQFF	TGCAGCGGCAATAAACTAGCGGGAGGGCTCCATGAGCAGTTCTTC
TRBV6-4	TRBJ2-1	few	-	CASSDQGAGGSNEQFF	TGTGCCAGCAGTGACCAGGGGGCGGGAGGCTCCAATGAGCAGTTCTTC
TRBV27	TRBJ1-1	many	-	CASSTATGLNTEAFF	TGTGCCAGCAGTACAGCGACAGGTTTGAACACTGAAGCTTTCTTT
TRBV19	TRBJ2-3	-	-	CASTRDTAGTDTQYF	TGTGCCAGTACCCGTGACACCGCCGGCACAGATACGCAGTATTTT
TRBV6-2/TRBV6-3	TRBJ2-7	few	TRBD1	CASIPPRPTGPHEQYF	TGTGCCAGCATCCCACCCAGACCGACAGGGCCCCACGAGCAGTACTTC
TRBV19	TRBJ2-2	-	TRBD1	CASSKSRGRWTGELFF	TGTGCCAGTAGTAAAAGCAGGGGGCGATGGACCGGGGAGCTGTTTTTT
TRBV29-1	TRBJ1-2	few	-	CSVNDLGTAYGYTF	TGCAGCGTTAATGACCTAGGGACGGCTTATGGCTACACCTTC
TRBV6-5	TRBJ2-3	-	-	CASSYVSGPTDTQYF	TGTGCCAGCAGTTACGTATCGGGGCCCACAGATACGCAGTATTTT
TRBV5-4	TRBJ2-5	once	TRBD1	CASSRDLGQGTEETQYF	TGTGCCAGCAGCCGAGACTTAGGACAGGGCACGGAAGAGACCCAGTACTTC
TRBV27	TRBJ2-3	-	TRBD2	CASSWSGSGSDTQYF	TGTGCCAGCAGTTGGAGCGGGAGTGGGTCAGATACGCAGTATTTT
TRBV7-9	TRBJ2-2	-	TRBD1	CASSFRGPDANTGELFF	TGTGCCAGCAGCTTTAGGGGGCCAGACGCGAACACCGGGGAGCTGTTTTTT
TRBV6-1	TRBJ2-2	few	TRBD1	CASSEIGTGRNTGELFF	TGTGCCAGCAGTGAAATAGGGACAGGGCGTAACACCGGGGAGCTGTTTTTT
TRBV6-1	TRBJ2-3	-	-	CASTSPLTDTQYF	TGTGCCAGCACCTCCCCGCTCACAGATACGCAGTATTTT
TRBV19	TRBJ2-1	-	-	CASSPSRQGGNEQFF	TGTGCCAGTAGTCCCTCCCGCCAGGGAGGCAATGAGCAGTTCTTC
TRBV7-2	TRBJ2-2	few	TRBD2	CASSSVGLRTGELFF	TGTGCCAGCAGCTCCGTGGGACTACGAACCGGGGAGCTGTTTTTT
TRBV7-2	TRBJ2-1	-	-	CASSFQSSYNEQFF	TGTGCCAGCAGCTTTCAGAGCTCCTACAATGAGCAGTTCTTC
TRBV9	TRBJ2-2	-	-	CASSVAQGIPGELFF	TGTGCCAGCAGCGTAGCTCAAGGGATACCCGGGGAGCTGTTTTTT
TRBV2	TRBJ2-4	many	-	CASRLYAGLAKNIQYF	TGTGCCAGCAGACTCTATGCGGGCCTAGCCAAAAACATTCAGTACTTC
TRBV12-3/TRBV12-4	TRBJ2-1	few	-	CASSFGSGDYNEQFF	TGTGCCAGCAGTTTCGGTAGCGGAGATTACAATGAGCAGTTCTTC